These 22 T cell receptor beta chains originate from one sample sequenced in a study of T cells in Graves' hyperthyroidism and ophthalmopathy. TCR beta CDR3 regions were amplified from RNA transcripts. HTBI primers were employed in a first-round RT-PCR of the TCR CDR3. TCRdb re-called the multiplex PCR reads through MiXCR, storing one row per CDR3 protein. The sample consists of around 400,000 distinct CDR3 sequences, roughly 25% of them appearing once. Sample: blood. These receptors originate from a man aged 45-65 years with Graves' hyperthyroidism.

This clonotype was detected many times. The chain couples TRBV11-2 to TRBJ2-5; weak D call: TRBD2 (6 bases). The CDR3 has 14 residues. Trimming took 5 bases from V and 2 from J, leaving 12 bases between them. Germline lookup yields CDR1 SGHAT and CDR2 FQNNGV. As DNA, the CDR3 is TGTGCCAGCAGCCTCGGACTAACACAAGAGACCCAGTACTTC. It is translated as CASSLGLTQETQYF.

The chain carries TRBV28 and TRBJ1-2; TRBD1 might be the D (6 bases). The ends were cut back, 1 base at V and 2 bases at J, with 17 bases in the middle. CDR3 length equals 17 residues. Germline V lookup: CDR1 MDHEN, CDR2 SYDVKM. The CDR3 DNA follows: TGTGCCAGCAGTTTATTCGCTACAGGGAGAAGGAACTATGGCTACACCTTC. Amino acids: CASSLFATGRRNYGYTF.

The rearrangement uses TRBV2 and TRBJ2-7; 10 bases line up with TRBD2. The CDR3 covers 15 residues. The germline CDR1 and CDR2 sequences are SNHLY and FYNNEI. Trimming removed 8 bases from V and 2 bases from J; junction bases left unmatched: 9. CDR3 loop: CASPHSGRPTYEQYF. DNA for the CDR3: TGTGCCAGCCCACATAGCGGGAGGCCCACCTACGAGCAGTACTTC.

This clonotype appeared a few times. CDR3 nucleotide sequence: TGTGCCAGCGGGGAGACTAGCGGGTTAGGAGAGACCCAGTACTTC. Its translation: CASGETSGLGETQYF. V and J are TRBV3-1 and TRBJ2-5; 10 nucleotides line up with TRBD2. Losses at the gene ends were 8 bases for V and 4 bases for J; bases not matched to a gene: 10. The CDR3 contains 15 residues. Germline values: CDR1 LGHDT, CDR2 YNNKEL (reference sequence).

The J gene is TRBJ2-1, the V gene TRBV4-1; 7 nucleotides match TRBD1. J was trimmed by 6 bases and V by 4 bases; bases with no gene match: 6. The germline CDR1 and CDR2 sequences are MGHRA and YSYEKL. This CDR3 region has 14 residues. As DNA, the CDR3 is TGCGCCAGCAGCCGAATGACAGGGCTCAATGAGCAGTTCTTC. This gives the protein CASSRMTGLNEQFF.

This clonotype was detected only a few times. CDR3 region: CASSHFGGTTDTQYF. The CDR3, as DNA: TGTGCCAGCAGTCACTTTGGCGGGACTACAGATACGCAGTATTTT. This sequence joins TRBV6-2 or TRBV6-3 and TRBJ2-3, with a tentative D call TRBD2 (6 bases). This CDR3 is 15 amino acids long. Per germline, CDR1 MNHEY and CDR2 SVGEGT. Trimming left V 5 bases short and J 3 bases short, with 15 bases between.

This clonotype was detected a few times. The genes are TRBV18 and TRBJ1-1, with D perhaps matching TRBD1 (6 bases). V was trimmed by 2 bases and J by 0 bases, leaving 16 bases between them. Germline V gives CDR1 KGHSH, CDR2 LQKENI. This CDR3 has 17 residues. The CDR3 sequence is CASSPLIGGGLNTEAFF. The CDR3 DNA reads TGTGCCAGCTCACCATTGATAGGGGGTGGCTTGAACACTGAAGCTTTCTTT.

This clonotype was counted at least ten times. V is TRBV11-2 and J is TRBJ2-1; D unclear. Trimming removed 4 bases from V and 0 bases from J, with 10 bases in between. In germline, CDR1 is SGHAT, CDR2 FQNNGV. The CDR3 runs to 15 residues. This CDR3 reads CASSSMSLSYNEQFF. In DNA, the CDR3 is TGTGCCAGCAGCTCGATGAGCCTCTCCTACAATGAGCAGTTCTTC.

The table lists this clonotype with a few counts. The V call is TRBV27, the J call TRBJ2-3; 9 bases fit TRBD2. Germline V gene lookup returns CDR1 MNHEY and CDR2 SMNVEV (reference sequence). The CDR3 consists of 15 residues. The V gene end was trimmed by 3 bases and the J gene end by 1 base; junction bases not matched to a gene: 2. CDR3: CASSLVAGGTDTQYF. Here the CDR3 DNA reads TGTGCCAGCAGTTTGGTAGCGGGAGGCACAGATACGCAGTATTTT.

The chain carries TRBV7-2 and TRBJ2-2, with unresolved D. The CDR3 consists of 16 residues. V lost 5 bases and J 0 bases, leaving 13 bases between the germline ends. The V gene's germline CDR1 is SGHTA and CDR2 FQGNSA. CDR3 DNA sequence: TGTGCCAGCAGCCGCTCGCGGCTATCGAACACCGGGGAGCTGTTTTTT. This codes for CASSRSRLSNTGELFF.

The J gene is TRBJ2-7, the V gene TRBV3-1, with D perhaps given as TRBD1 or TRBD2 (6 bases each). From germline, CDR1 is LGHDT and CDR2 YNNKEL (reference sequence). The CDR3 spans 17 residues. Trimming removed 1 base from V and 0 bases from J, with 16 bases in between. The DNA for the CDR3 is TGTGCCAGCAGCCAAGCGGCGTTGCGGGACATCTCCTACGAGCAGTACTTC. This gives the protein CASSQAALRDISYEQYF.

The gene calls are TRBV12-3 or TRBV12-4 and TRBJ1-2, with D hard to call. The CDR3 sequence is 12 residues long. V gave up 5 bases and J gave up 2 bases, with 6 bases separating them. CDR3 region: CASSRENYGYTF. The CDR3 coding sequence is TGTGCCAGCAGTCGAGAGAACTATGGCTACACCTTC.

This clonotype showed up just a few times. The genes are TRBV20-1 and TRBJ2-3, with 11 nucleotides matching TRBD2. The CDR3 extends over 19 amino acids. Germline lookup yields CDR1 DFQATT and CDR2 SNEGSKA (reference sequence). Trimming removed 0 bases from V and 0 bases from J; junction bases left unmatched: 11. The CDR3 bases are TGCAGTGCTAGAGATTTTCGGACTAGCGGGCCTACTAGCACAGATACGCAGTATTTT. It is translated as CSARDFRTSGPTSTDTQYF.

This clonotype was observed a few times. CDR3 nucleotide sequence: TGTGCCTGGAGTGTACTACGGGGCTACACCTTC. It yields the protein CAWSVLRGYTF. The V call is TRBV30, the J call TRBJ1-2; D is ambiguous. The germline V gene has CDR1 GTSNPN and CDR2 SVGIG (reference sequence). CDR3 length equals 11 residues. Trimming took 0 bases from V and 8 from J, leaving 7 bases between them.

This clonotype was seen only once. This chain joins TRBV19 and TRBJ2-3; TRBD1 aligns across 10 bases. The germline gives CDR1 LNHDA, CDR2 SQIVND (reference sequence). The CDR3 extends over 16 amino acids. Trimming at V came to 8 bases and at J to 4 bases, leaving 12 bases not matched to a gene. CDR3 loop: CASRRRLGQGSDTQYF. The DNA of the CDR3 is TGTGCCAGTCGCCGGAGGCTGGGACAGGGGTCAGATACGCAGTATTTT.

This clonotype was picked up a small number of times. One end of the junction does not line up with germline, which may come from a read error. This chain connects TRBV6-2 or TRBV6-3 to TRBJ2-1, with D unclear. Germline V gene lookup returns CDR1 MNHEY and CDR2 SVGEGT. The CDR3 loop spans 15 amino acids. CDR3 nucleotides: TGTGCCAGCAGTGACTCCCGCAGTTCCTACAATGAGCAGTTCTTC. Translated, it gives CASSDSRSSYNEQFF.

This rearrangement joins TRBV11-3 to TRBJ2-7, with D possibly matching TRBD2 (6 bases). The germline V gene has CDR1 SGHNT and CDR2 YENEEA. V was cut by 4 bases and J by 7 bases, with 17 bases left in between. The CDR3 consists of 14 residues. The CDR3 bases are TGTGCCAGCAGCTCCGGACTAAAGCTATCGGAGCAGTACTTC. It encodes CASSSGLKLSEQYF.

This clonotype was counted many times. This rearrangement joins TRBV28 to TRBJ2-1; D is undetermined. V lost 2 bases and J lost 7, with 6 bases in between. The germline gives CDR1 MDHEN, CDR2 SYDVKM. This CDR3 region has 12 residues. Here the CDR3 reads CASSLRRNEQFF. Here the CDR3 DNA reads TGTGCCAGCAGTTTAAGAAGGAATGAGCAGTTCTTC.

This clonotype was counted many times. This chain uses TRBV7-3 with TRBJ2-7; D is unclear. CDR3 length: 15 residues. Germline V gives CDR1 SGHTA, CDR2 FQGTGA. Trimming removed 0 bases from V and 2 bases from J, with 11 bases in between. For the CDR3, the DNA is TGTGCCAGCAGCTTAACGGGTGAACAGCCCTACGAGCAGTACTTC. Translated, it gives CASSLTGEQPYEQYF.

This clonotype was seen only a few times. The CDR3 spells CASSTAGMNTEAFF. The CDR3 DNA sequence: TGTGCCAGTAGTACCGCAGGGATGAACACTGAAGCTTTCTTT. The chain carries TRBV19 and TRBJ1-1; possible D gene TRBD1, 5 bases. The CDR3 length is 14 residues. Deletions cut 4 bases from V and 0 bases from J, with 9 bases between. Germline values: CDR1 LNHDA, CDR2 SQIVND (reference sequence).

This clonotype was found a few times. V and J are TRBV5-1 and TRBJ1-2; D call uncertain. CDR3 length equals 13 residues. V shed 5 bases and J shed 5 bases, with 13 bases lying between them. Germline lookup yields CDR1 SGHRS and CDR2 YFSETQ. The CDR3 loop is CASRESGPYGYTF. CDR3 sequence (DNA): TGCGCCAGCAGGGAGTCGGGCCCTTATGGCTACACCTTC.

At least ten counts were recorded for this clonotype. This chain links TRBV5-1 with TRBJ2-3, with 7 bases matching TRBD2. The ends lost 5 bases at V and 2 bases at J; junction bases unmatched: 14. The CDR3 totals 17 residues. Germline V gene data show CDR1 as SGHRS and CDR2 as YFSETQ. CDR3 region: CASRNLAGASSTDTQYF. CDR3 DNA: TGCGCCAGCAGAAACTTAGCGGGTGCTTCCTCCACAGATACGCAGTATTTT.